Listed here is a single T cell receptor (beta chain). The data were produced by immunoSEQ multiplex PCR, yet TCRdb's version contains in-frame clones alone and is incomplete. Of roughly 7,100 clones listed, around 95% are singletons. Germline CDR1 reads SGHRS; CDR2 reads YFSETQ. This CDR3 has 11 residues. The data were taken from a study of T cells in tuberculosis. Background on the study: IGRA-negative adolescents, IGRA-positive adolescents with latent tuberculosis and adults with active tuberculosis formed this South African cohort. Within 7 days of starting treatment, or before, PBMC were stored.

J is TRBJ2-7 and V is TRBV5-1; TRBD1 matches 7 bases. The receptor was derived from an adult with tuberculosis. The material sequenced was PBMCs. The CDR3 region is CVQGDNHEQYF. The CDR3 DNA follows: TGCGTTCAGGGGGACAACCACGAGCAGTACTTC.